This T cell receptor beta chain stems from a study of OX40 agonist ivuxolimab in advanced cancers. At the level of the study: Among those enrolled, mean age was 60 years (range roughly 20 to 80) and about 81% were male.

Sampling times: baseline, cycle 4 day 1, cycle 7 day 1. Libraries were prepared by immunoSEQ multiplex PCR; TCRdb keeps only in-frame clonotypes and omits some of them. The profile shows tens of thousands of clones, approximately 88% of them singletons. Study-wide results and limits: Nonresponders included some who also had low normalized T-cell clonal expansion.

Note on this clone: What it binds is not known.

This TCR was recovered from an adult with an advanced solid tumor such as melanoma, head and neck, liver or kidney cancer. Material: CD4+ or CD8+ T cells sorted from blood, obtained in a trial of the OX40 agonist ivuxolimab.

CDR3 coding DNA: TGTGCCAGCAGTGAACTGGTTAGCTCCTACGAGCAGTACTTC. Residues: CASSELVSSYEQYF. The V and J genes are TRBV2 and TRBJ2-7; no firm D call. The germline gives CDR1 SNHLY, CDR2 FYNNEI. This CDR3 region has 14 residues. V was cut by 2 bases and J by 0 bases, with 8 bases left in between.